This record looks at one TCR beta chain sequence and its context. This record comes from a study of blood T cell repertoires in COVID-19. Study details: The United States, Italy and Spain supplied acute and convalescent COVID-19 samples. From T cells, B-cell-depleted T cells, or PBMCs came the material, which was cDNA or gDNA.

Per the study methods: Estimation of nucleated cell counts relied on the amplification of reference gene primers. Profiling relied on immunoSEQ multiplex PCR, and the TCRdb table lists in-frame clones only, not all of them. D and trimming come from the DNA, and the V and J calls and clone size come from that table. In the table there are some 200,000 clones, around 82% of which are singletons. This CDR3 comprises 16 residues. The junction had 15 bases not matched to a gene; V was cut back by 7 bases and J by 6 bases. CDR1 is MNHEY, CDR2 SMNVEV, per germline (reference sequence). The J gene is TRBJ1-2, the V gene TRBV27, with 9 bases lining up with TRBD1. The source of this sequence is a human donor in a cohort sampled during active COVID-19. The sequenced sample was peripheral blood. CDR3 region: CASTKTTGGDNHGYTF. Written as DNA, the CDR3 is TGTGCCAGCACCAAGACTACAGGGGGCGATAATCATGGCTACACCTTC.